The T cell receptor beta chain under discussion was sequenced for a study of graft-versus-host responses after intestinal transplantation. Whole-study findings and limits: Investigators detected GvH clones in recipient marrow, with some emerging earlier in ileum or blood. Some patients had graft-donor T cell macrochimerism. In their allografts, the ratios of graft-versus-host to host-versus-graft T cell clones were high.

As for this clone: Its antigen is unknown.

Lymphocytes from graft epithelium and lamina propria were isolated. The trim removed 4 bases at V and 5 bases at J, leaving 13 bases unmatched. There are 16 residues in the CDR3. Germline CDR1 reads SGDLS; CDR2 reads YYNGEE. Data came from immunoSEQ multiplex PCR; TCRdb stores just in-frame clones and leaves some out. There are tens of thousands of clones in the sample; around nine tenths occur only once, and more than 1.5% lies in the top ten. This clonotype was obtained from a human patient who received an intestinal transplant, so some T cells may come from the graft donor. This specimen was ileum tissue, taken less than 400 days after transplant. This chain links TRBV9 with TRBJ2-5, with 8 bases aligning to TRBD2. The CDR3 region has the DNA TGTGCCAGCAGCCCCGGTTTCAGCGGGAGTGGCGAGACCCAGTACTTC. Amino acids: CASSPGFSGSGETQYF.